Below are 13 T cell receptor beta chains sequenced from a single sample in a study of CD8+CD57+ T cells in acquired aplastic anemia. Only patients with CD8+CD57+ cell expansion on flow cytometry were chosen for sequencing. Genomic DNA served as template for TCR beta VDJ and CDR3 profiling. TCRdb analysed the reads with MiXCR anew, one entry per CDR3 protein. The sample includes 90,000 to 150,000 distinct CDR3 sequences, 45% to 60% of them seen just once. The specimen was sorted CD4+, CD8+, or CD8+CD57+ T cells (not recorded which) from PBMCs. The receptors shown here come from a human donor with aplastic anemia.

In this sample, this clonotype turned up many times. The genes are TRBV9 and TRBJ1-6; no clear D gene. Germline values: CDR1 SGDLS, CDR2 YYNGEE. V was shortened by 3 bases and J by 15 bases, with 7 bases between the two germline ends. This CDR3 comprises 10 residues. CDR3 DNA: TGTGCCAGCAGCGGGATTCACCTCCACTTT. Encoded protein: CASSGIHLHF.

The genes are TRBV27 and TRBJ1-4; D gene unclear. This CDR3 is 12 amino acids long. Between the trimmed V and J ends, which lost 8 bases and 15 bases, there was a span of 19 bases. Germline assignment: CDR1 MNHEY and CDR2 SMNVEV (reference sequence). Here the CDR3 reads CASGPDVSLVFF. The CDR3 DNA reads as TGTGCCAGCGGTCCGGACGTTTCGTTGGTGTTTTTT.

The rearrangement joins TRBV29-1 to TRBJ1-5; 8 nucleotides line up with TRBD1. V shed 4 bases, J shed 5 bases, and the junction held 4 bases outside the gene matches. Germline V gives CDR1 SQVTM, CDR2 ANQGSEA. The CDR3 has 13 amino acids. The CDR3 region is CSVVQGADQPQHF. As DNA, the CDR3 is TGCAGCGTTGTGCAGGGGGCGGATCAGCCCCAGCATTTT.

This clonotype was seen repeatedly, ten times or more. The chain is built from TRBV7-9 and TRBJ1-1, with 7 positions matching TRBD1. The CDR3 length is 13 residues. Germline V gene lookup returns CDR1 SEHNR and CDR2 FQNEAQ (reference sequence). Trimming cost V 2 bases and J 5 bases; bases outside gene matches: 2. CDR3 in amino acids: CASSLMGQTEAFF. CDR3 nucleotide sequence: TGTGCCAGCAGCTTAATGGGACAGACTGAAGCTTTCTTT.

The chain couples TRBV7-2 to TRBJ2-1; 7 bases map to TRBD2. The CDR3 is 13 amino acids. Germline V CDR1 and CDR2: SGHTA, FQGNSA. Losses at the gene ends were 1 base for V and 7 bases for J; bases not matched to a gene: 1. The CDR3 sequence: CASSLGGRNEQFF. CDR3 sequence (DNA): TGTGCCAGCAGCTTAGGCGGGAGAAATGAGCAGTTCTTC.

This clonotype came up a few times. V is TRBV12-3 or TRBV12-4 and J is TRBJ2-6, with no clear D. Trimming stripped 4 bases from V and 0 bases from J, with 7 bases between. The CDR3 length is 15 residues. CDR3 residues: CASSSQDSGANVLTF. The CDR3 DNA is TGTGCCAGCAGTTCACAAGACTCTGGGGCCAACGTCCTGACTTTC.

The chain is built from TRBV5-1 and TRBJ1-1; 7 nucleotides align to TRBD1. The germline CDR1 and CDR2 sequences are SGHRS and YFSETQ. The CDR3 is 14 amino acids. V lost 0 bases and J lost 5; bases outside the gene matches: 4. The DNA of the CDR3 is TGCGCCAGCAGCTTGGACAGGGGTATAACTGAAGCTTTCTTT. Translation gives CASSLDRGITEAFF. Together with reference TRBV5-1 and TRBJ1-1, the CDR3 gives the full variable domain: KAGVTQTPRYLIKTRGQQVTLSCSPISGHRSVSWYQQTPGQGLQFLFEYFSETQRNKGNFPGRFSGRQFSNSRSEMNVSTLELGDSALYLCASSLDRGITEAFFGQGTRLTVV.

The CDR3 nucleotides are TGTGCCAGCAGTGATATTACCCGCTACAATGAGCAGTTCTTC. Encoded protein: CASSDITRYNEQFF. The V call is TRBV2, the J call TRBJ2-1; unclear D gene. Germline lookup yields CDR1 SNHLY and CDR2 FYNNEI. Trimming pared 3 bases from V and 3 bases from J, leaving 9 bases between. The CDR3 runs 14 residues.

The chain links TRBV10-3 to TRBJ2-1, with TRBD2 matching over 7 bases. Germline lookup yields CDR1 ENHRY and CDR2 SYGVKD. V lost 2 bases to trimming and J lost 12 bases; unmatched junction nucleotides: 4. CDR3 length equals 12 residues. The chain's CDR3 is CAISESTSVQFF. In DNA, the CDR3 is TGTGCCATCAGTGAGAGTACTAGCGTGCAGTTCTTC.

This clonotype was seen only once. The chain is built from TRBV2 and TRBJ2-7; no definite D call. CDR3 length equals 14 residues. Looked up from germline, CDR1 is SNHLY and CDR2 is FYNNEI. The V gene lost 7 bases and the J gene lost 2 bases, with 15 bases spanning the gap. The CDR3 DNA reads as TGTGCCAGCATCTATACCGGGCCTCCCTACGAGCAGTACTTC. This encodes CASIYTGPPYEQYF.

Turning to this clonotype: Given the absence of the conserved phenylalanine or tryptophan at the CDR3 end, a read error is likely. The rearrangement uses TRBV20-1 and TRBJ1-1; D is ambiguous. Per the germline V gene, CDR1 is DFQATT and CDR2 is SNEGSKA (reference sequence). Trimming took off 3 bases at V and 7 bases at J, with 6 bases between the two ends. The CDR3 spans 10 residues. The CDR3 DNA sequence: TGCAGTGCTAGGCCCGGTGAAGCTTTCCTT. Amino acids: CSARPGEAFL.

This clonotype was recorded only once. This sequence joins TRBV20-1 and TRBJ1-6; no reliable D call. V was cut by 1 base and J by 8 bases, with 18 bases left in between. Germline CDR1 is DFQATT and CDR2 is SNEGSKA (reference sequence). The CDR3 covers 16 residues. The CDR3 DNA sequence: TGCAGTGCTAGAGTAAGGCGAACAGCTGCGGATTCACCCCTCCACTTT. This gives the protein CSARVRRTAADSPLHF.

CDR3 in DNA: TGCGCCAGCAGCGGACTAGCGGAAGAGACCCAGTACTTC. This codes for CASSGLAEETQYF. The chain links TRBV5-1 to TRBJ2-5; the match to TRBD2 covers 10 bases. From germline, CDR1 is SGHRS and CDR2 YFSETQ. The CDR3 totals 13 residues. V lost 4 bases and J lost 3; bases outside the gene matches: 0.